The 28 T cell receptor beta chains below all came from one sample that was sequenced in a study of blood T cell repertoires in COVID-19. Generated by immunoSEQ multiplex PCR, the TCRdb table keeps only in-frame clones and is missing some. The sample holds some 57,000 clones, 80% to 95% seen once. Sequencing was done on a sample of peripheral blood. The receptors originated from a human donor in a cohort sampled during active COVID-19.

The genes are TRBV30 and TRBJ1-3; tentatively, D is TRBD1 (6 bases). Germline CDR1 reads GTSNPN; CDR2 reads SVGIG (reference sequence). The CDR3 consists of 17 residues. Trimming took off 2 bases at V and 0 bases at J, with 17 bases between the two ends. CDR3 sequence reads: CAWSTGPHPSSGNTIYF. The DNA for the CDR3 is TGTGCCTGGAGTACAGGGCCCCACCCGAGCTCTGGAAACACCATATATTTT.

V usage is TRBV7-3 and J usage is TRBJ1-1, with D possibly matching TRBD1 (5 bases). Germline CDR1 SGHTA, CDR2 FQGTGA. The CDR3 consists of 13 residues. Trimming removed 5 bases at V and 1 base at J, with 8 bases between. The CDR3 loop is CASSQGQNTEAFF. The CDR3 DNA follows: TGTGCCAGCAGCCAAGGACAGAACACTGAAGCTTTCTTT.

This clone showed up just a few times. V usage is TRBV19 and J usage is TRBJ1-1; D is possibly TRBD1 (6 bases). Germline lookup yields CDR1 LNHDA and CDR2 SQIVND (reference sequence). The CDR3 contains 14 residues. V lost 5 bases to trimming and J lost 4 bases, with 14 bases between them. The CDR3 coding sequence is TGTGCCAGTAGTTTACAGGGCTATACCACTGAAGCTTTCTTT. This sequence encodes CASSLQGYTTEAFF.

The rearrangement links TRBV5-1 to TRBJ2-7, with TRBD2 matching 8 bases. Germline-derived CDR1 and CDR2 are SGHRS and YFSETQ. The CDR3 spans 15 residues. V shed 4 bases, J shed 7 bases, and the junction held 13 bases outside the gene matches. The CDR3 region is CASSTVAGITTEQYF. The CDR3 DNA follows: TGCGCCAGCAGCACCGTAGCGGGGATAACTACGGAGCAGTACTTC.

The CDR3 is CASSTPPSVAYGYTF. The CDR3 nucleotides read TGTGCCAGCAGTACTCCCCCTTCGGTAGCCTATGGCTACACCTTC. The chain joins TRBV28 to TRBJ1-2, with D unclear. The CDR3 spans 15 residues. The ends were cut back, 5 bases at V and 4 bases at J, with 17 bases in the middle. Germline lookup yields CDR1 MDHEN and CDR2 SYDVKM.

In DNA, the CDR3 is TGTGCCACCAGTGATCTCGCGGGGGGGCCCTCAGATACGCAGTATTTT. Its protein is CATSDLAGGPSDTQYF. V gene TRBV24-1 combines with J gene TRBJ2-3; 9 bases are a match to TRBD2. The CDR3 is 16 residues long. In germline, CDR1 is KGHDR, CDR2 SFDVKD. V gave up 3 bases and J gave up 4 bases; unmatched junction bases: 7.

The chain combines TRBV7-8 with TRBJ1-5; D possibly corresponds to TRBD1 (5 bases). V gave up 5 bases and J gave up 3 bases, with 11 bases separating them. The CDR3 has 14 residues. The germline V gene encodes CDR1 SGHVS and CDR2 FQNEAQ. This chain's CDR3 is CASSADSVNQPQHF. CDR3 in DNA: TGTGCCAGCAGCGCTGACAGTGTCAATCAGCCCCAGCATTTT.

This clone qualifies as medium-sized. The chain combines TRBV5-8 with TRBJ2-1; TRBD2 is a possible D gene (5 bases). V was shortened by 7 bases and J by 1 base, with 30 bases between the two germline ends. The CDR3 is made up of 20 amino acids. Per germline, CDR1 SGHTS and CDR2 YDEGEE. CDR3 residues: CASGFPLGADQLSSYNEQFF. CDR3 in DNA: TGTGCCAGCGGTTTCCCCCTCGGAGCGGACCAACTTTCGTCCTACAATGAGCAGTTCTTC.

V and J are TRBV7-2 and TRBJ2-7, with D possibly TRBD1 on 5 matching bases. There are 15 residues in the CDR3. The germline V and J ends were trimmed by 2 bases and 4 bases, with 15 bases remaining between them. CDR1 and CDR2 from the germline V gene are SGHTA and FQGNSA. The CDR3: CASSLIWGLRYEQYF. CDR3 DNA sequence: TGTGCCAGCAGCTTAATTTGGGGCTTACGGTACGAGCAGTACTTC.

The rearrangement links TRBV18 to TRBJ2-1, with D perhaps matching TRBD2 (5 bases). CDR1 and CDR2 (germline): KGHSH, LQKENI. Trimming cost V 6 bases and J 8 bases, with 14 bases left between them. CDR3 length: 13 amino acids. This chain's CDR3 is CASSARERDEQFF. As DNA, the CDR3 is TGTGCCAGCTCTGCGAGGGAGAGGGATGAGCAGTTCTTC. Full variable domain (outside the CDR3, taken from reference TRBV18 and TRBJ2-1): NAGVMQNPRHLVRRRGQEARLRCSPMKGHSHVYWYRQLPEEGLKFMVYLQKENIIDESGMPKERFSAEFPKEGPSILRIQQVVRGDSAAYFCASSARERDEQFFGPGTRLTVL.

The chain has TRBV9 and TRBJ2-7, with 8 nucleotides matching TRBD2. Germline values: CDR1 SGDLS, CDR2 YYNGEE. Trimming removed 4 bases from V and 2 bases from J; junction bases left unmatched: 5. This CDR3 spans 14 amino acids. For the CDR3, the DNA is TGTGCCAGCAGCCTGACTAGCGTAGCCTACGAGCAGTACTTC. Its protein product is CASSLTSVAYEQYF.

DNA for the CDR3: TGTGCCATCAGTGCCATACAGGGGGCGCGTTACAATGAGCAGTTCTTC. This gives the protein CAISAIQGARYNEQFF. This sequence joins TRBV10-3 and TRBJ2-1, with 9 bases that match TRBD1. The length of the CDR3 is 16 residues. Germline CDR1 ENHRY, CDR2 SYGVKD. The ends lost 4 bases at V and 4 bases at J; junction bases unmatched: 8.

This chain's CDR3 is CASSLGQGAYEQYF. In DNA form, the CDR3 reads TGTGCCAGCAGCTTAGGACAGGGGGCGTACGAGCAGTACTTC. The gene calls are TRBV7-6 and TRBJ2-7; 10 nucleotides match TRBD1. Germline V gene lookup returns CDR1 SGHVS and CDR2 FNYEAQ. The CDR3 runs 14 residues. V was pared by 1 base and J by 4 bases, with 1 base of the junction left unmatched.

The rearrangement links TRBV5-5 to TRBJ2-5; 10 nucleotides agree with TRBD2. V shed 0 bases, J shed 0 bases, and the junction held 5 bases outside the gene matches. This CDR3 spans 17 amino acids. Looked up from germline, CDR1 is SGHKS and CDR2 is YYEKEE (reference sequence). CDR3 nucleotide sequence: TGTGCCAGCAGCTTGGGAGTTCTAGCGGGAGACCAAGAGACCCAGTACTTC. Translating gives CASSLGVLAGDQETQYF.

CDR3: CASSPRGGGYTDTQYF. CDR3 DNA sequence: TGTGCCAGCAGCCCAAGGGGGGGCGGTTACACAGATACGCAGTATTTT. V and J are TRBV3-1 (or the pseudogene TRBV3-2) and TRBJ2-3; D might be TRBD2 (7 bases). V was clipped by 4 bases and J by 2 bases, with 16 bases between them. The CDR3 totals 16 residues. Per germline, CDR1 LGHDT and CDR2 YNNKEL (reference sequence).

This sequence joins TRBV14 and TRBJ2-7; 8 bases fit TRBD1. Germline CDR1 reads SGHDN; CDR2 reads FVKESK. CDR3 size: 15 residues. V lost 1 base to trimming and J lost 7 bases; unmatched junction nucleotides: 9. CDR3 sequence: CASSQGTGSMEEQYF. The CDR3 DNA is TGTGCCAGCAGCCAAGGGACAGGGTCCATGGAGGAGCAGTACTTC.

This chain links TRBV19 with TRBJ1-5; the D is unclear. Trimming stripped 2 bases from V and 2 bases from J, with 7 bases between. This CDR3 comprises 14 residues. CDR1 is LNHDA and CDR2 is SQIVND in the germline V gene (reference sequence). The CDR3: CASSILAGNQPQHF. The CDR3 DNA sequence: TGTGCCAGTAGTATACTGGCCGGCAATCAGCCCCAGCATTTT.

The chain combines TRBV29-1 with TRBJ1-3; tentative D call: TRBD1 (5 bases). CDR1 is SQVTM and CDR2 is ANQGSEA in the germline V gene. Trimming stripped 4 bases from V and 0 bases from J, with 13 bases between. This CDR3 region has 15 residues. The CDR3 protein is CSVVGVPNSGNTIYF. In nucleotides, the CDR3 is TGCAGCGTTGTAGGGGTACCGAACTCTGGAAACACCATATATTTT.

The chain is built from TRBV6-5 and TRBJ1-5; tentative D call: TRBD1 (6 bases). Germline-derived CDR1 and CDR2 are MNHEY and SVGAGI. V lost 8 bases, J lost 4 bases, and 18 bases lay in between. The CDR3 is 15 amino acids. This CDR3 is CASGLDSQVNQPQHF. The CDR3 nucleotides are TGTGCCAGCGGATTGGACAGCCAAGTTAATCAGCCCCAGCATTTT.

The chain couples TRBV7-3 to TRBJ2-1; 14 nucleotides match TRBD2. Germline loops: CDR1 SGHTA, CDR2 FQGTGA. The CDR3 has 18 amino acids. The V and J ends lost 5 bases and 1 base, in that order; junction bases with no gene match: 7. The CDR3 DNA reads TGTGCCAGCAGCCCGAAGAGGACTAGCGGGGGGTCCTACAATGAGCAGTTCTTC. Amino acids: CASSPKRTSGGSYNEQFF.

J is TRBJ2-5 and V is TRBV7-9; 8 positions agree with TRBD1. CDR3 length equals 19 residues. Germline loops: CDR1 SEHNR, CDR2 FQNEAQ (reference sequence). The junction had 21 bases not matched to a gene; V was cut back by 5 bases and J by 4 bases. CDR3 amino acids: CASSGTGTGRPAIRETQYF. CDR3 bases: TGTGCCAGCAGCGGGACCGGGACAGGCCGCCCTGCAATACGAGAGACCCAGTACTTC. The full variable domain, rest sourced from reference TRBV7-9 and TRBJ2-5, is DTGVSQNPRHKITKRGQNVTFRCDPISEHNRLYWYRQTLGQGPEFLTYFQNEAQLEKSRLLSDRFSAERPKGSFSTLEIQRTEQGDSAMYLCASSGTGTGRPAIRETQYFGPGTRLLVL.

CDR3 bases: TGTGCCAGAACTAAGAGGGTGGTGGACTATGGCTACACCTTC. This gives the protein CARTKRVVDYGYTF. This rearrangement joins TRBV2 to TRBJ1-2; D unresolved. Trimming removed 9 bases from V and 3 bases from J, with 17 bases in between. This CDR3 contains 14 residues. The V gene's germline CDR1 is SNHLY and CDR2 FYNNEI.

The rearrangement joins TRBV7-3 to TRBJ2-7, with a possible D match to TRBD2 (6 bases). Trimming took off 5 bases at V and 6 bases at J, with 26 bases between the two ends. The CDR3 covers 17 residues. Germline V gives CDR1 SGHTA, CDR2 FQGTGA. The CDR3 sequence: CASSPVGGGRGATEQYF. DNA for the CDR3: TGTGCCAGCAGCCCGGTTGGAGGCGGGCGGGGAGCAACCGAGCAGTACTTC.

The gene calls are TRBV7-3 and TRBJ2-1; D may be TRBD2 (6 bases). The germline V gene encodes CDR1 SGHTA and CDR2 FQGTGA. The V gene lost 4 bases and the J gene lost 5 bases, with 15 bases spanning the gap. CDR3 length: 15 residues. The chain's CDR3 is CASSSPGVGDNEQFF. CDR3 coding DNA: TGTGCCAGCAGCTCCCCGGGGGTGGGGGACAATGAGCAGTTCTTC.

V is TRBV5-1 and J is TRBJ1-6; 12 bases agree with TRBD1. Losses at the gene ends were 0 bases for V and 3 bases for J; bases not matched to a gene: 10. The CDR3 totals 20 residues. The germline CDR1 and CDR2 sequences are SGHRS and YFSETQ. Here the CDR3 reads CASSLAVWDRGRSYNSPLHF. The CDR3 DNA sequence: TGCGCCAGCAGCTTGGCTGTTTGGGACAGGGGGCGCAGCTATAATTCACCCCTCCACTTT.

The genes are TRBV5-1 and TRBJ2-6; D gene uncertain. V was trimmed by 3 bases and J by 4 bases, leaving 14 bases between them. Per germline, CDR1 SGHRS and CDR2 YFSETQ. The length of the CDR3 is 16 residues. The CDR3, as DNA: TGCGCCAGCAGCTCCGAACTGTACGGGGGGGCCAACGTCCTGACTTTC. This encodes CASSSELYGGANVLTF.

As to this clone: The junction does not match germline at one end; this may be a read error. V usage is TRBV11-2 and J usage is TRBJ2-1, with D possibly matching TRBD1 (5 bases). Germline assignment: CDR1 SGHAT and CDR2 FQNNGV. This CDR3 contains 14 residues. The CDR3 loop is CASSVDSSYNEQFF. Written as DNA, the CDR3 is TGTGCCAGCAGCGTAGACAGCTCCTACAATGAGCAGTTCTTC.

The chain is built from TRBV4-2 and TRBJ2-7, with TRBD2 as a possible D gene (6 bases). This CDR3 is 14 amino acids long. Germline lookup yields CDR1 LGHNA and CDR2 YNFKEQ. Trimming removed 0 bases from V and 6 bases from J, with 12 bases in between. The CDR3 nucleotides are TGTGCCAGCAGCCAAGAGGGACTCCGACGCGAGCAGTACTTC. Its translation is CASSQEGLRREQYF.